This T cell receptor beta chain was sequenced during a study of T cells in Graves' hyperthyroidism and ophthalmopathy. Study findings and constraints: Blood also showed most of the thyroid clonotypes that were expanded above 0.001. Ophthalmopathy, which appeared later, was predicted by the model a median 6.5 months before onset.

A note on this clonotype: What it binds is unknown. Being one base from a much bigger clone, this may be a read error.

Exclusions: uncontrolled infection, other autoimmune disease, pregnancy, lactation. This CDR3 has 12 residues. Trimming removed 3 bases at V and 4 bases at J, with 8 bases between. The germline V gene has CDR1 SQVTM and CDR2 ANQGSEA. Amplified TCR beta CDR3 regions derived from RNA transcripts. HTBI primers drove first-round RT-PCR of the TCR CDR3. One entry per CDR3 protein results from TCRdb running MiXCR on the multiplex PCR reads. Here the sample spans some 460,000 distinct CDR3 sequences, more than 15% being singletons. The rearrangement uses TRBV29-1 and TRBJ2-3; D is perhaps TRBD1 (6 bases). Sequenced sample: blood. The TCR originated in a woman under 30 with Graves' hyperthyroidism. Here the CDR3 DNA reads TGCAGCGTTGATGGGGGCGCAGATACGCAGTATTTT. Protein: CSVDGGADTQYF.